This T cell receptor beta chain was captured in a study of shared T cell receptors in the human thymus (dated by TCRdb to the early 2020s). General notes on the study: The study examined how the human thymus generates shared, self-reactive T-cell receptor alpha chains.

The germline V gene yields SQVTM for CDR1 and ANQGSEA for CDR2. The CDR3 goes from the cysteine to the phenylalanine over 15 residues. Solely the CDR3 DNA is kept, with 45 bases framed from the first base. V has 3 bases trimmed and J has 1 base trimmed; junction bases matching no gene number 6. About this clone itself: The target of this receptor is not known. No much larger clone exists at a distance of one base, and base qualities are not known.

Library generation was performed with the immunoSEQ multiplex PCR assay. TCRdb retrieved this table from immuneACCESS and kept in-frame rearrangements only. Not all clones are present; in checked studies, unresolved V genes account for under half, and no reason is known for the remainder. Present in this sample are more than 550,000 clones, around 87% of which were seen just once. The ten largest clones add up to 0.0094% of the sample. The sample was also linked to a second study, of human thymus T cells. The second paper further reports: In Finland, the donors were immunologically healthy infants who were having open corrective cardiac surgery for congenital heart defects. Thymus tissue was collected as surgical resects that were removed during corrective cardiac surgery. Both the thymic and the peripheral blood repertoires appeared to show biased V and J gene segment usage. The related research found that thymic TCR repertoires overlapped highly between unrelated individuals. The study used under 10 infant thymus samples plus four related peripheral blood samples to characterize TCR alpha and beta repertoires. The infant donors were roughly 7 to 244 days old, and the cohort included six or seven males and two females. Thymocytes were released mechanically from tissue and stored at -70 °C as pellets of roughly 9-31 million cells. A QIAsymphony instrument was used to extract genomic DNA from frozen cell pellets. The immunoSEQ multiplex PCR assay was used to amplify the TCRB and TCRAD loci from a standardized amount of quality-controlled genomic DNA. The amplicons covered the V(D)J region and were long enough to include the CDR3 and to identify the V and J genes. The commercial immunoSEQ service was used to sequence amplicons on an Illumina platform. Primer bias and sequencing errors were corrected using previously described methods, and TCRAD and TCRB definitions followed the IMGT database. Analysis of the repertoires was done with immunoSEQ Analyzer 3.0 and VDJTools and included basic statistics, V/J segment usage, diversity estimates, rarefaction and pairwise overlap. To estimate diversity, the Chao1, ChaoE, Efron-Thisted, Shannon and inverse Simpson indices were applied, and diversity was also estimated on datasets down-sampled to the smallest sample. Repertoire overlap was determined by strict matching of CDR3 nucleotide sequence, V gene and J gene, and Jaccard-based multidimensional scaling clustering was applied. On average, around 810,000 unique TCRB clonotypes were obtained from thymus samples, compared with approximately 80,000 from blood samples.

This receptor was taken from a boy younger than two with a congenital heart defect. Donor details come from another sample of the same person, matched by shared clones. The sequenced sample consisted of thymocytes. The chain couples TRBV29-1 to TRBJ2-7, with 10 bases matching TRBD2. The CDR3 has the sequence CSVERRAGGSYEQYF. The nucleotide sequence is given as TGCAGCGTTGAGAGGAGAGCGGGAGGGTCCTACGAGCAGTACTTC.